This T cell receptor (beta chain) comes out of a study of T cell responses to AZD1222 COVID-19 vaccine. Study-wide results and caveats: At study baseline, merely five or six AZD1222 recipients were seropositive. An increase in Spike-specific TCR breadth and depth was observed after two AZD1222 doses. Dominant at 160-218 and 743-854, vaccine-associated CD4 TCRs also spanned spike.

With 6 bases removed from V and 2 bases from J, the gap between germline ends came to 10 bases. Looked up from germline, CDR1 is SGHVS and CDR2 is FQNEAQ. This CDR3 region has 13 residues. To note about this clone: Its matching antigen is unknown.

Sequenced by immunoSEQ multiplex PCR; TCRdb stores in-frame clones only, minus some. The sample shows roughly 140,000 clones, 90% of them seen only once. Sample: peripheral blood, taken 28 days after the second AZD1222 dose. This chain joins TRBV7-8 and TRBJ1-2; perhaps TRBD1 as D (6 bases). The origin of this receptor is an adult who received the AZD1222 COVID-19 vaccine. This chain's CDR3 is CASSPDSNYGYTF. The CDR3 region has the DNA TGTGCCAGCAGTCCGGACAGCAACTATGGCTACACCTTC. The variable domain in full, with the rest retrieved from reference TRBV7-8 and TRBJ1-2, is GAGVSQSPRYKVAKRGQDVALRCDPISGHVSLFWYQQALGQGPEFLTYFQNEAQLDKSGLPSDRFFAERPEGSVSTLKIQRTQQEDSAVYLCASSPDSNYGYTFGSGTRLTVV.